This TCR beta chain was documented in a study of Graves' ophthalmopathy and Graves' hyperthyroidism. Germline CDR1 reads SGDLS; CDR2 reads YYNGEE. This CDR3 has 16 residues. Unmatched junction bases numbered 12, after V lost 4 bases and J lost 2 bases. RNA transcripts were the source from which TCR beta CDR3 regions were amplified. Second-round multiplex PCR came after a first-round RT-PCR that employed HTBI primers. Via MiXCR, TCRdb re-called the multiplex PCR reads, giving one row per CDR3 protein. Seen here are about 480,000 distinct CDR3 sequences, around 14% observed once, and the top ten hold more than 8.5%.

The genes are TRBV9 and TRBJ2-7; 7 nucleotides agree with TRBD2. The sample was blood. This sequence originates from a woman aged 25 to 39 with Graves' ophthalmopathy. CDR3 nucleotide sequence: TGTGCCAGCAGCCGAGGGGCGGGAGCTGGGCCCTACGAGCAGTACTTC. The encoded protein is CASSRGAGAGPYEQYF.